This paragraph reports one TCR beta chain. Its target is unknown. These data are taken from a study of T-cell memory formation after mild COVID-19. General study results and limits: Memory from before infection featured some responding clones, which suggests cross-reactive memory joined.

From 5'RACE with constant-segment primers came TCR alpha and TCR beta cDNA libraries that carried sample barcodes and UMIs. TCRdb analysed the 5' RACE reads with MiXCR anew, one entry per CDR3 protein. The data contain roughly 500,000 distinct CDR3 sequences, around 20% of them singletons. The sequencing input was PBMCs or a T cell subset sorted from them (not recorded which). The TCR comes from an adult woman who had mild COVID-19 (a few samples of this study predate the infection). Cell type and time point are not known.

The CDR3 loop is CATLDIGYTF. In nucleotides, the CDR3 is TGTGCCACCCTGGACATTGGCTACACCTTC. The J gene is TRBJ1-2, the V gene TRBV7-9; TRBD1 is a possible D gene (5 bases). The CDR3 extends over 10 amino acids. Trimming stripped 10 bases from V and 7 bases from J, with 10 bases between. Germline CDR1 reads SEHNR; CDR2 reads FQNEAQ (reference sequence).